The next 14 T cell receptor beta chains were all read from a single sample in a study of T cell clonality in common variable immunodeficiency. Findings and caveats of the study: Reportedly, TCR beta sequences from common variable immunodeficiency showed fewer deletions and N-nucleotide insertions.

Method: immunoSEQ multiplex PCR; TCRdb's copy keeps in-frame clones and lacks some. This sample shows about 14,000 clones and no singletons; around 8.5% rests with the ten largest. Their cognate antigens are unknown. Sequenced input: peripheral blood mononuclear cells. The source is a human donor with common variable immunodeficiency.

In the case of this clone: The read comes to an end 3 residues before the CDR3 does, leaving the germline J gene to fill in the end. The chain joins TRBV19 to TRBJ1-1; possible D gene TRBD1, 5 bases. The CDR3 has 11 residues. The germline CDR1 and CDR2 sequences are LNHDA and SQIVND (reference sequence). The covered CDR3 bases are TGTGCCAGTAGTGATCCAGGGAGA. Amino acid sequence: CASSDPGR. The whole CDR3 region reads CASSDPGRAFF. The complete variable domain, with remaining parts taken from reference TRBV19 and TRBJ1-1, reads DGGITQSPKYLFRKEGQNVTLSCEQNLNHDAMYWYRQDPGQGLRLIYYSQIVNDFQKGDIAEGYSVSREKKESFPLTVTSAQKNPTAFYLCASSDPGRAFFGQGTRLTVV.

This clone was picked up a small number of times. The CDR3 DNA, read in part, is TGTGCCAGCAGTGAAGCGCCCCGGACAGCCTACGAG. Its translation: CASSEAPRTAYE. The whole CDR3 sequence reads CASSEAPRTAYEQYF. This chain joins TRBV6-1 and TRBJ2-7, with D perhaps matching TRBD1 (6 bases). The read gets to within 3 residues of the CDR3 end, and the germline J gene fills in the rest. The germline V and J ends were trimmed by 0 bases and 2 bases, with 11 bases remaining between them. Germline values: CDR1 MNHNS, CDR2 SASEGT. This CDR3 contains 15 residues.

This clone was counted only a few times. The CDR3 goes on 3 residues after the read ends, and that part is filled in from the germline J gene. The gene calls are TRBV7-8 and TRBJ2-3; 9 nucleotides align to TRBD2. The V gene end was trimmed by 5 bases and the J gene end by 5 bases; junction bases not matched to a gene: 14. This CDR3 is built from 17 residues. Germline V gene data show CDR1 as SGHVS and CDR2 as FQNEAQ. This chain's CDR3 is CASSPQGGGGRLDTQYF. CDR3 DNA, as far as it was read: TGTGCCAGCAGCCCACAGGGCGGGGGGGGGCGCTTAGATACG.

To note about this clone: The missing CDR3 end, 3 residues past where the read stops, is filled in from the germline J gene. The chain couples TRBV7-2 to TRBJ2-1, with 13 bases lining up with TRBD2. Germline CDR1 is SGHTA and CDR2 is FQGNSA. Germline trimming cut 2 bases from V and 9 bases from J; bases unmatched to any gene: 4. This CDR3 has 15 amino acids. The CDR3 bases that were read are TGTGCCAGCAGCTTAACTAGCGGGGGGGGCAGTGAG. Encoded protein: CASSLTSGGGSE. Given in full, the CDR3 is CASSLTSGGGSEQFF.

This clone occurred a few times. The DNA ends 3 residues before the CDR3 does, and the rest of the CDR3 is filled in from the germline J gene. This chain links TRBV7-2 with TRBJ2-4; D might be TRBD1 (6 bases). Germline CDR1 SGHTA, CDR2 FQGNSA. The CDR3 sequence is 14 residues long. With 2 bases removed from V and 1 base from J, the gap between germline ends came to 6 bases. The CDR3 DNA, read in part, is TGTGCCAGCAGCTTAAGGGGGGCCAAAAACATT. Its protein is CASSLRGAKNI. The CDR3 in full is CASSLRGAKNIQYF.

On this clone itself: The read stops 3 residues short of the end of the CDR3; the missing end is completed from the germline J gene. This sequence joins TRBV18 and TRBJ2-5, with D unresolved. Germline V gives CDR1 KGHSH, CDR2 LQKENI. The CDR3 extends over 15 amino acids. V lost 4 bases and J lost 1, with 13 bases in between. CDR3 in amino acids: CASSLQGQGQETQYF. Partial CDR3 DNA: TGTGCCAGCTCACTCCAAGGCCAAGGCCAAGAGACC.

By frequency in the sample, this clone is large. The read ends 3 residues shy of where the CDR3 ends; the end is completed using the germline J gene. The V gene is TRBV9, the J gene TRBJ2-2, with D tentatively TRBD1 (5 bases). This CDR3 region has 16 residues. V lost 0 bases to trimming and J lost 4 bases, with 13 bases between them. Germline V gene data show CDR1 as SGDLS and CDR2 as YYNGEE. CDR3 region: CASSVDAGFSTGELFF. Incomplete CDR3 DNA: TGTGCCAGCAGCGTAGATGCAGGGTTTAGCACCGGGGAG. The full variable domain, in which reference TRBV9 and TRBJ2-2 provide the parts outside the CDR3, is DSGVTQTPKHLITATGQRVTLRCSPRSGDLSVYWYQQSLDQGLQFLIQYYNGEERAKGNILERFSAQQFPDLHSELNLSSLELGDSALYFCASSVDAGFSTGELFFGEGSRLTVL.

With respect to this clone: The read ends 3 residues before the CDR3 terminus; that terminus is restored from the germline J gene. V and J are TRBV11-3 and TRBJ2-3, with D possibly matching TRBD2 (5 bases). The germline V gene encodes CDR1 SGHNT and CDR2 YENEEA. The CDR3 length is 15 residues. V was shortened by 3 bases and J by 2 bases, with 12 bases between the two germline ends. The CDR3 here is CASSFGLAPTDTQYF. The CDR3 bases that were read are TGTGCCAGCAGCTTTGGGCTAGCTCCCACAGATACG.

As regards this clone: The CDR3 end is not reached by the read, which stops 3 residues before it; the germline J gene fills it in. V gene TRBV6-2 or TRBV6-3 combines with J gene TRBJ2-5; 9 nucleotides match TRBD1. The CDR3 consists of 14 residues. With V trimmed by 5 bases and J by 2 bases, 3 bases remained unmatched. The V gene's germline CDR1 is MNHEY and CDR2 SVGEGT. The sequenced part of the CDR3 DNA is TGTGCCAGCAGTAGGGACAGGGAACAAGAGACC. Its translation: CASSRDREQET. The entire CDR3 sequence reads CASSRDREQETQYF.

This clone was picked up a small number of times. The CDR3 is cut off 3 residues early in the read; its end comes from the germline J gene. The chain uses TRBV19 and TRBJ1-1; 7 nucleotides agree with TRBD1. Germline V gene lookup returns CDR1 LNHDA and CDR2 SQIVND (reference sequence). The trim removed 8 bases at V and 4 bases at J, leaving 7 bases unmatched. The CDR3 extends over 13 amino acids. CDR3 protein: CASRDSFFTEAFF. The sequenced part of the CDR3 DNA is TGTGCCAGTCGGGACAGTTTCTTCACTGAA.

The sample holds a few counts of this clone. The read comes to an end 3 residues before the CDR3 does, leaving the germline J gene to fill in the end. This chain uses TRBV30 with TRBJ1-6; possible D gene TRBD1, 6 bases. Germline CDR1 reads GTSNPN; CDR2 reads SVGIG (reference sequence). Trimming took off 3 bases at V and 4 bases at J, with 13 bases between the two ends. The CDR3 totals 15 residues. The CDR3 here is CAWRLRTEYNSPLHF. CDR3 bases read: TGTGCCTGGAGACTTCGGACAGAATATAATTCACCC.

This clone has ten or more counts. The covered CDR3 bases are TGTGCCAGCTCACCACAACTAGCGAGGACCAAAAACATT. Protein sequence: CASSPQLARTKNI. The complete CDR3 protein is CASSPQLARTKNIQYF. V is TRBV18 and J is TRBJ2-4, with 7 nucleotides matching TRBD2. The read is 3 residues too short to cover the CDR3 end, so that end is filled in from the germline J gene. CDR1 and CDR2 from the germline V gene are KGHSH and LQKENI. The CDR3 runs to 16 residues. V lost 1 base to trimming and J lost 2 bases; unmatched junction nucleotides: 5.

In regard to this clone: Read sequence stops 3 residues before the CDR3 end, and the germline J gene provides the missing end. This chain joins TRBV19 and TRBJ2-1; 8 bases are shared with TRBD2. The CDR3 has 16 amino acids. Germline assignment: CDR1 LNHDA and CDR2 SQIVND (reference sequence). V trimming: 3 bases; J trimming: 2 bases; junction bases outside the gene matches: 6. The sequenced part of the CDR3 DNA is TGTGCCAGTAGTATCTCCTCGGGGGGGACCTACAATGAG. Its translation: CASSISSGGTYNE. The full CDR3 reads CASSISSGGTYNEQFF.

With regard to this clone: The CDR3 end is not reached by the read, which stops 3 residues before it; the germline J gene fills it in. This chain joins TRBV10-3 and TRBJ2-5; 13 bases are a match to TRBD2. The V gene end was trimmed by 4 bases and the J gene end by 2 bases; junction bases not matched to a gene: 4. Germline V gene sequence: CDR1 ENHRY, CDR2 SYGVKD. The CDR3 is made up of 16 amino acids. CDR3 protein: CAISGTSGGQQETQYF. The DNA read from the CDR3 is TGTGCCATCAGTGGGACTAGCGGGGGTCAACAAGAGACC.